This TCR beta chain stems from a study of cytomegalovirus exposure and HLA in healthy donors. Study results and caveats: According to the study, around 160 TCR beta chains were cytomegalovirus-associated.

V was clipped by 5 bases and J by 3 bases; unmatched bases: 2. The CDR3 runs 14 residues. The germline CDR1 and CDR2 sequences are MRHNA and SNTAGT. As concerns this clone: Its antigen is unknown.

Researchers ran the PCR with 60 Vbeta and 13 Jbeta primers. In the original workflow: Unique TCR beta chains totaled 65 million to 95 million in a later count, with some 10 million of them shared. Only in-frame clones appear in the TCRdb table, and some are missing; sequencing was by immunoSEQ multiplex PCR. For V, J and clone size, that table is used; D and trimming come from the DNA. The sample gives under 200,000 clones, roughly 76% of which show up once; roughly an eighth is in the top ten. The chain has TRBV6-4 and TRBJ2-1; 9 nucleotides match TRBD2. Sequencing was carried out using PBMCs. The clonotype originates from a woman aged 45-59 years in good health and CMV-seronegative. The CDR3 loop reads CASSRAGGYNEQFF. As DNA, the CDR3 is TGTGCCAGCAGTCGAGCGGGGGGCTACAATGAGCAGTTCTTC.